This T cell receptor (beta chain) derives from a study of neurological immune-mediated disorders. Each CDR3 protein gets one entry after TCRdb re-called the 5' RACE reads with MiXCR. This table holds under 100,000 distinct CDR3 sequences, under 4.5% found once. After removal of 3 bases from V and 7 bases from J, the junction contained 5 bases not matched to a gene. Germline values: CDR1 SGHVS, CDR2 FNYEAQ. The CDR3 loop spans 13 amino acids. As for time point: longitudinal time-point 3. There are many counts of this clonotype. The source of this sequence is a woman aged 55-70 years with multiple sclerosis. The V call is TRBV7-6, the J call TRBJ1-1; 7 bases match TRBD1. The sequenced material came from PBMCs. CDR3 protein: CASSFRQGGEAFF. The CDR3 DNA sequence: TGTGCCAGCAGCTTCAGACAGGGAGGTGAAGCTTTCTTT.